Shown below are 30 T cell receptor beta chains from a single sample sequenced in a study of radiotherapy plus CTLA-4 blockade in lung cancer. Profiled with immunoSEQ multiplex PCR; TCRdb holds only in-frame clones, not every one. The sample consists of 75,000 to 100,000 clones, around 79% of them appearing once. Sequenced here: peripheral blood, sampled from a patient treated with radiotherapy plus ipilimumab. These receptors all come from a human donor with non-small cell lung cancer who had a partial response to radiotherapy plus ipilimumab. Some clones in this sample may be carry-over from other donors' samples.

The genes are TRBV6-6 and TRBJ2-7; TRBD1 agrees at 9 bases. The J segment lost 0 bases and the V segment lost 6 bases, leaving 6 bases of the junction unmatched. The CDR3 runs to 15 residues. Looked up from germline, CDR1 is MNHNY and CDR2 is SVGAGI (reference sequence). CDR3 amino acids: CASRRTGVGSYEQYF. In DNA form, the CDR3 reads TGTGCCAGCAGGAGGACAGGGGTCGGCTCCTACGAGCAGTACTTC.

The rearrangement joins TRBV14 to TRBJ2-2; D call uncertain. Trimming left V 4 bases short and J 1 base short, with 7 bases between. Germline assignment: CDR1 SGHDN and CDR2 FVKESK. The CDR3 loop spans 14 amino acids. CDR3 sequence (DNA): TGTGCCAGCAGCCCGAGCCTGAACACCGGGGAGCTGTTTTTT. Its protein is CASSPSLNTGELFF.

The chain employs TRBV5-1 and TRBJ2-7; 9 nucleotides match TRBD1. Germline values: CDR1 SGHRS, CDR2 YFSETQ. The CDR3 consists of 14 residues. The V and J ends lost 0 bases and 6 bases, in that order; junction bases with no gene match: 4. CDR3 in DNA: TGCGCCAGCAGCTTGGGGGACAGGGCCGTCGAGCAGTACTTC. Translation gives CASSLGDRAVEQYF.

The V call is TRBV6-1, the J call TRBJ1-1; the match to TRBD1 covers 8 bases. The CDR3 spans 14 residues. V gave up 8 bases and J gave up 1 base; unmatched junction bases: 6. From germline, CDR1 is MNHNS and CDR2 SASEGT. Written as DNA, the CDR3 is TGTGCCAGCCTTAAGACAGGGGCGAACACTGAAGCTTTCTTT. This encodes CASLKTGANTEAFF.

The chain joins TRBV2 to TRBJ2-5, with 7 bases matching TRBD2. Gene TRBJ2-7 matches the end of the DNA better, so the J call may be wrong. This CDR3 contains 16 residues. In germline, CDR1 is SNHLY, CDR2 FYNNEI. CDR3 nucleotides: TGTGCCAGCAGGCTGCTCGAGCGGGGAAAGTACTACGAGCAGTACTTC. It specifies CASRLLERGKYYEQYF.

J is TRBJ2-5 and V is TRBV11-3; a weak D match, TRBD1 (6 bases). Trimming took 4 bases from V and 12 from J, leaving 12 bases between them. This CDR3 is 11 amino acids long. Looked up from germline, CDR1 is SGHNT and CDR2 is YENEEA. CDR3 coding DNA: TGTGCCAGCAGCTCTGGACAGATTAAGTACTTC. Protein: CASSSGQIKYF.

This chain joins TRBV15 and TRBJ2-3, with TRBD2 identical over 13 bases. There are 17 residues in the CDR3. After removal of 0 bases from V and 5 bases from J, the junction contained 5 bases not matched to a gene. Germline values: CDR1 LNHNV, CDR2 YYDKDF (reference sequence). The CDR3 loop is CATSRELAGGLVDTQYF. The CDR3 bases are TGTGCCACCAGCAGAGAACTAGCGGGGGGGCTTGTAGATACGCAGTATTTT. The full variable domain, completed using reference TRBV15 and TRBJ2-3, is DAMVIQNPRYQVTQFGKPVTLSCSQTLNHNVMYWYQQKSSQAPKLLFHYYDKDFNNEADTPDNFQSRRPNTSFCFLDIRSPGLGDTAMYLCATSRELAGGLVDTQYFGPGTRLTVL.

This clone showed up many times. The chain links TRBV10-3 to TRBJ1-3, with D possibly matching TRBD1 (6 bases). The CDR3 sequence is 15 residues long. Germline lookup yields CDR1 ENHRY and CDR2 SYGVKD. Trimming cost V 2 bases and J 4 bases, with 12 bases left between them. The CDR3 DNA reads TGTGCCATCAGTGAGGTACAGGGCTTAGGAAACACCATATATTTT. Its translation: CAISEVQGLGNTIYF.

The rearrangement links TRBV4-2 to TRBJ2-5; 11 bases are a match to TRBD2. J lost 5 bases, V lost 1 base, and 3 bases had no gene match. Germline values: CDR1 LGHNA, CDR2 YNFKEQ. This CDR3 region has 15 residues. The chain's CDR3 is CASSQAASGRETQYF. CDR3 nucleotide sequence: TGTGCCAGCAGCCAAGCCGCTAGCGGGAGGGAGACCCAGTACTTC.

Of note for this clone: Other DNA sequences in the same sample also yield this CDR3. This CDR3 reads CASSLAGGSYEQYF. The CDR3 region has the DNA TGTGCCAGCAGCTTAGCGGGGGGCTCCTACGAGCAGTACTTC. The V gene is TRBV7-2, the J gene TRBJ2-7; perhaps TRBD2 as D (6 bases). The CDR3 consists of 14 residues. V shed 0 bases and J shed 0 bases, with 6 bases lying between them. Germline V gives CDR1 SGHTA, CDR2 FQGNSA. The full variable domain, rest sourced from reference TRBV7-2 and TRBJ2-7, is GAGVSQSPSNKVTEKGKDVELRCDPISGHTALYWYRQSLGQGLEFLIYFQGNSAPDKSGLPSDRFSAERTGGSVSTLTIQRTQQEDSAVYLCASSLAGGSYEQYFGPGTRLTVT.

The V and J genes are TRBV7-9 and TRBJ1-2; D gene uncertain. V lost 1 base and J 4 bases, leaving 13 bases between the germline ends. The CDR3 runs to 15 residues. Germline loops: CDR1 SEHNR, CDR2 FQNEAQ (reference sequence). CDR3 nucleotide sequence: TGTGCCAGCAGCTTAGGTGGCAGCGCTACCTATGGCTACACCTTC. Amino acid sequence: CASSLGGSATYGYTF. The entire variable domain, with the rest obtained from reference TRBV7-9 and TRBJ1-2, is as follows: DTGVSQNPRHKITKRGQNVTFRCDPISEHNRLYWYRQTLGQGPEFLTYFQNEAQLEKSRLLSDRFSAERPKGSFSTLEIQRTEQGDSAMYLCASSLGGSATYGYTFGSGTRLTVV.

The chain couples TRBV6-1 to TRBJ2-7; 7 positions agree with TRBD1. V was pared by 6 bases and J by 2 bases, with 7 bases of the junction left unmatched. Looked up from germline, CDR1 is MNHNS and CDR2 is SASEGT. The CDR3 runs to 14 residues. The DNA for the CDR3 is TGTGCCAGCAGGGGGGACAGTCCACCCTACGAGCAGTACTTC. Translation gives CASRGDSPPYEQYF.

The chain has TRBV27 and TRBJ1-2, with D tentatively TRBD1 (6 bases). The CDR3 covers 13 residues. The germline CDR1 and CDR2 sequences are MNHEY and SMNVEV (reference sequence). Trimming shortened V by 3 bases and J by 7 bases, and 12 bases separated the two germline ends. The CDR3 loop reads CASSFTGRGGYTF. The CDR3 bases are TGTGCCAGCAGTTTTACAGGGAGGGGTGGCTACACCTTC.

About this clone itself: The sample contains more than one DNA sequence encoding this CDR3. This chain joins TRBV27 and TRBJ1-4; D not resolved. The CDR3 is 13 amino acids. Germline-derived CDR1 and CDR2 are MNHEY and SMNVEV (reference sequence). Trimming stripped 6 bases from V and 3 bases from J, with 8 bases between. The CDR3 region is CASSPGSNEKLFF. CDR3 bases: TGTGCCAGCAGCCCCGGTTCTAATGAAAAACTGTTTTTT.

The V gene is TRBV28, the J gene TRBJ1-1, with 8 bases identical to TRBD1. V lost 7 bases to trimming and J lost 5 bases; unmatched junction nucleotides: 9. The CDR3 sequence is 14 residues long. From germline, CDR1 is MDHEN and CDR2 SYDVKM. CDR3 nucleotide sequence: TGTGCCAGCATAGCCACAGGGGGTTGGACTGAAGCTTTCTTT. Encoded protein: CASIATGGWTEAFF. The whole variable domain, remainder taken from reference TRBV28 and TRBJ1-1, is DVKVTQSSRYLVKRTGEKVFLECVQDMDHENMFWYRQDPGLGLRLIYFSYDVKMKEKGDIPEGYSVSREKKERFSLILESASTNQTSMYLCASIATGGWTEAFFGQGTRLTVV.

Regarding this clone: Other DNA sequences in the same sample also yield this CDR3. The CDR3 region is CASSPGQAFDYGYTF. The CDR3 bases are TGCGCCAGCAGCCCAGGACAGGCGTTTGACTATGGCTACACCTTC. The rearrangement joins TRBV5-1 to TRBJ1-2; 7 nucleotides line up with TRBD1. Germline lookup yields CDR1 SGHRS and CDR2 YFSETQ. V was pared by 4 bases and J by 3 bases, with 9 bases of the junction left unmatched. The CDR3 has 15 residues.

This clone was counted a single time. The chain carries TRBV9 and TRBJ2-2; 7 nucleotides agree with TRBD1. This CDR3 has 16 amino acids. Germline V gene lookup returns CDR1 SGDLS and CDR2 YYNGEE. Trimming cost V 4 bases and J 4 bases; bases outside gene matches: 10. CDR3 residues: CASSPHGSGGTGELFF. The DNA for the CDR3 is TGTGCCAGCAGCCCGCACGGGTCAGGGGGCACCGGGGAGCTGTTTTTT.

CDR3 loop: CASSPTPYEQYF. The CDR3 bases are TGTGCCAGCAGTCCGACTCCCTACGAGCAGTACTTC. The J gene is TRBJ2-7, the V gene TRBV11-3; D remains ambiguous. The germline gives CDR1 SGHNT, CDR2 YENEEA. The length of the CDR3 is 12 residues. V was cut by 6 bases and J by 2 bases, with 8 bases left in between. Full variable domain (missing parts from reference TRBV11-3 and TRBJ2-7): EAGVVQSPRYKIIEKKQPVAFWCNPISGHNTLYWYLQNLGQGPELLIRYENEEAVDDSQLPKDRFSAERLKGVDSTLKIQPAELGDSAVYLCASSPTPYEQYFGPGTRLTVT.

The rearrangement uses TRBV9 and TRBJ2-7, with a weak D call TRBD1 (7 bases). V shed 1 base and J shed 6 bases, with 11 bases lying between them. The CDR3 length is 13 residues. The germline V gene encodes CDR1 SGDLS and CDR2 YYNGEE. The chain's CDR3 is CASSVFQGGEQYF. The CDR3 nucleotides read TGTGCCAGCAGCGTATTCCAGGGGGGCGAGCAGTACTTC. Complete variable domain (other parts from reference TRBV9 and TRBJ2-7): DSGVTQTPKHLITATGQRVTLRCSPRSGDLSVYWYQQSLDQGLQFLIQYYNGEERAKGNILERFSAQQFPDLHSELNLSSLELGDSALYFCASSVFQGGEQYFGPGTRLTVT.

Concerning this clone itself: Other DNA sequences of this sample code for an identical CDR3. The chain combines TRBV5-6 with TRBJ1-1; D not certain. This CDR3 is 15 amino acids long. Germline-derived CDR1 and CDR2 are SGHDT and YYEEEE. V was cut by 5 bases and J by 0 bases, with 14 bases left in between. The CDR3 here is CASSYGRSLNTEAFF. CDR3 coding DNA: TGTGCCAGCAGTTATGGGCGATCATTGAACACTGAAGCTTTCTTT.

The rearrangement joins TRBV11-2 to TRBJ2-3; D gene uncertain. Germline CDR1 and CDR2: SGHAT and FQNNGV. The V end lost 5 bases, the J end lost 8 bases, and 11 bases lay between the germline ends. There are 12 residues in the CDR3. The chain's CDR3 is CASSVDAGTQYF. The CDR3 DNA is TGTGCCAGCAGCGTCGATGCCGGTACGCAGTATTTT.

This clone came up a few times. The rearrangement joins TRBV5-1 to TRBJ2-1; 8 bases agree with TRBD2. V shed 4 bases, J shed 4 bases, and the junction held 10 bases outside the gene matches. The CDR3 runs to 16 residues. The germline gives CDR1 SGHRS, CDR2 YFSETQ. This CDR3 reads CASSISGTRTYNEQFF. The DNA for the CDR3 is TGCGCCAGCAGCATCTCCGGGACTAGAACATACAATGAGCAGTTCTTC.

The sample holds a few counts of this clone. The chain links TRBV13 to TRBJ2-3; tentatively, D is TRBD2 (5 bases). CDR1 and CDR2 from the germline V gene are PRHDT and FYEKMQ (reference sequence). The CDR3 runs to 14 residues. V was cut by 3 bases and J by 0 bases, with 7 bases left in between. CDR3 amino acids: CASSLGGSTDTQYF. CDR3 DNA: TGTGCCAGCAGCTTGGGCGGGAGCACAGATACGCAGTATTTT. The whole variable domain, filled in from reference TRBV13 and TRBJ2-3, reads AAGVIQSPRHLIKEKRETATLKCYPIPRHDTVYWYQQGPGQDPQFLISFYEKMQSDKGSIPDRFSAQQFSDYHSELNMSSLELGDSALYFCASSLGGSTDTQYFGPGTRLTVL.

The genes are TRBV7-7 and TRBJ2-2; 8 nucleotides match TRBD2. In germline, CDR1 is SSHAT, CDR2 FNYEAQ (reference sequence). After removal of 4 bases from V and 5 bases from J, the junction contained 6 bases not matched to a gene. This CDR3 is 15 amino acids long. For the CDR3, the DNA is TGTGCCAGCAGCTCGGGGGGGAGAAGTACCGGGGAGCTGTTTTTT. Amino acids: CASSSGGRSTGELFF.

The V call is TRBV5-1, the J call TRBJ1-2; the match to TRBD1 covers 7 bases. Germline V gives CDR1 SGHRS, CDR2 YFSETQ. This CDR3 is built from 17 residues. V lost 8 bases to trimming and J lost 6 bases; unmatched junction nucleotides: 22. As DNA, the CDR3 is TGCGCCAGGACAAAAACCCTGGACTACAGGGGTTCGAATGGCTACACCTTC. Residues: CARTKTLDYRGSNGYTF.

The rearrangement joins TRBV7-7 to TRBJ2-5, with 10 nucleotides matching TRBD2. Germline CDR1 SSHAT, CDR2 FNYEAQ (reference sequence). The CDR3 sequence is 14 residues long. V was pared by 6 bases and J by 5 bases, with 6 bases of the junction left unmatched. CDR3 sequence reads: CASSTSGVSETQYF. In DNA, the CDR3 is TGTGCCAGCAGTACTAGCGGGGTCTCGGAGACCCAGTACTTC.

There are a few counts of this clone. This sequence joins TRBV9 and TRBJ1-3, with D possibly being TRBD1 (6 bases). Germline V gives CDR1 SGDLS, CDR2 YYNGEE. The CDR3 runs to 16 residues. V was cut by 2 bases and J by 2 bases, with 14 bases left in between. The CDR3 region is CASSVTGLDAGNTIYF. The DNA of the CDR3 is TGTGCCAGCAGCGTCACAGGGTTAGACGCTGGAAACACCATATATTTT.

In this sample, this clone is medium-sized (0.01 to 0.1%). The sample holds other DNA sequences that translate to the same CDR3. The chain couples TRBV6-6 to TRBJ1-5; D gene ambiguous. V dropped 6 bases and J dropped 2 bases, with 11 bases sitting between them. Germline V gene data show CDR1 as MNHNY and CDR2 as SVGAGI (reference sequence). This CDR3 is built from 14 residues. This CDR3 reads CASSSSSGNQPQHF. The CDR3 nucleotides are TGTGCCAGCAGCTCTTCCAGTGGCAATCAGCCCCAGCATTTT.

This clone was found a few times. The chain carries TRBV14 and TRBJ2-3, with 7 bases aligning to TRBD2. Germline loops: CDR1 SGHDN, CDR2 FVKESK. The ends lost 7 bases at V and 3 bases at J; junction bases unmatched: 4. CDR3 length equals 13 residues. The CDR3, as DNA: TGTGCCAGCACCAAAGCGGGGACAGATACGCAGTATTTT. This codes for CASTKAGTDTQYF.

A single count supports this clone. The chain carries TRBV30 and TRBJ1-5; D remains ambiguous. The CDR3 covers 14 residues. The germline gives CDR1 GTSNPN, CDR2 SVGIG (reference sequence). Between the trimmed V and J ends, which lost 3 bases and 6 bases, there was a span of 15 bases. For the CDR3, the DNA is TGTGCCTGGAGCGATGGAGGTCCGTTTCAGCCCCAGCATTTT. It is translated as CAWSDGGPFQPQHF.